These 15 T cell receptor beta chains came from one sample sequenced in a study of cytomegalovirus exposure and HLA in healthy donors. Primers included in the PCR were 60 Vbeta and 13 Jbeta primers. Profiling relied on immunoSEQ multiplex PCR, and the TCRdb table lists in-frame clones only, not all of them. The sample includes over 150,000 clones, around 80% of them seen just once. Sequencing was done on a sample of PBMCs. The source is a woman aged 45-65 years in good health and CMV-seropositive.

The chain employs TRBV5-4 and TRBJ1-1; D gene uncertain. The ends were cut back, 2 bases at V and 1 base at J, with 9 bases in the middle. The CDR3 extends over 14 amino acids. Germline V CDR1 and CDR2: SGHNT, YYREEE (reference sequence). Written as DNA, the CDR3 is TGTGCCAGCAGCTTAAGCAGAGGGAACACTGAAGCTTTCTTT. Translation: CASSLSRGNTEAFF.

The chain is built from TRBV5-1 and TRBJ2-3, with D perhaps matching TRBD1 (6 bases). The V gene's germline CDR1 is SGHRS and CDR2 YFSETQ. There are 17 residues in the CDR3. The V gene lost 0 bases and the J gene lost 0 bases, with 14 bases spanning the gap. The CDR3 DNA follows: TGCGCCAGCAGCTTGGCGTGGGGGCCGGCTAGCACAGATACGCAGTATTTT. Translation: CASSLAWGPASTDTQYF.

The chain employs TRBV19 and TRBJ1-4, with D maybe TRBD1 (6 bases). The CDR3 extends over 14 amino acids. V was cut by 7 bases and J by 0 bases, with 9 bases left in between. Germline CDR1 and CDR2: LNHDA and SQIVND (reference sequence). Written as DNA, the CDR3 is TGTGCCAGTACCTACAGGGCAACTAATGAAAAACTGTTTTTT. It codes for CASTYRATNEKLFF.

The chain links TRBV30 to TRBJ1-2; weak D call: TRBD1 (6 bases). The CDR3 totals 15 residues. V was shortened by 0 bases and J by 7 bases, with 18 bases between the two germline ends. Germline values: CDR1 GTSNPN, CDR2 SVGIG (reference sequence). CDR3 amino acids: CAWSVPSAGARGYTF. The CDR3 DNA follows: TGTGCCTGGAGTGTACCTTCGGCAGGGGCTCGTGGCTACACCTTC.

The CDR3 nucleotides are TGCGCCAGCAGCCCATTCGGGGGGAACACTGAAGCTTTCTTT. As protein: CASSPFGGNTEAFF. The chain carries TRBV5-1 and TRBJ1-1; tentative D call: TRBD1 (5 bases). The germline V gene encodes CDR1 SGHRS and CDR2 YFSETQ. V was pared by 4 bases and J by 1 base, with 11 bases between. CDR3 size: 14 residues.

The J gene is TRBJ2-3, the V gene TRBV19; 8 positions agree with TRBD2. CDR1 is LNHDA, CDR2 SQIVND, per germline (reference sequence). CDR3 length: 13 amino acids. V dropped 6 bases and J dropped 1; count of bases not matched to a gene: 0. CDR3 coding DNA: TGTGCCAGTAGGACTAGCGGCACAGATACGCAGTATTTT. Encoded protein: CASRTSGTDTQYF.

This clone was detected a few times. The V call is TRBV5-6, the J call TRBJ1-4; D call uncertain. Germline-derived CDR1 and CDR2 are SGHDT and YYEEEE. Trimming stripped 0 bases from V and 5 bases from J, with 11 bases between. The CDR3 is made up of 15 amino acids. CDR3 region: CASSLAGLQNEKLFF. DNA for the CDR3: TGTGCCAGCAGCTTGGCAGGACTTCAAAATGAAAAACTGTTTTTT.

The chain carries TRBV9 and TRBJ1-2; a weak D match, TRBD1 (5 bases). The germline V gene encodes CDR1 SGDLS and CDR2 YYNGEE. This CDR3 has 14 residues. V was clipped by 1 base and J by 3 bases, with 10 bases between them. The CDR3 protein is CASSVQGNDYGYTF. The CDR3 coding sequence is TGTGCCAGCAGCGTACAGGGTAACGACTATGGCTACACCTTC. Drawing the rest from reference TRBV9 and TRBJ1-2, the complete variable domain is DSGVTQTPKHLITATGQRVTLRCSPRSGDLSVYWYQQSLDQGLQFLIQYYNGEERAKGNILERFSAQQFPDLHSELNLSSLELGDSALYFCASSVQGNDYGYTFGSGTRLTVV.

The chain has TRBV7-9 and TRBJ2-7; 9 bases line up with TRBD1. The CDR3 is 18 residues long. Germline CDR1 and CDR2: SEHNR and FQNEAQ (reference sequence). The V segment lost 1 base and the J segment 0 bases; nucleotides outside the gene matches: 10. The CDR3 loop reads CASSLGALDRGFSYEQYF. CDR3 bases: TGTGCCAGCAGCTTAGGGGCCCTGGACAGGGGCTTCTCCTACGAGCAGTACTTC.

This clone was observed once. The chain employs TRBV19 and TRBJ2-5; 8 bases align to TRBD1. Losses at the gene ends were 6 bases for V and 4 bases for J; bases not matched to a gene: 4. This CDR3 has 13 residues. Germline values: CDR1 LNHDA, CDR2 SQIVND (reference sequence). CDR3 DNA sequence: TGTGCCAGTAGGGACAGGGCTGGAGAGACCCAGTACTTC. Its translation: CASRDRAGETQYF.

J is TRBJ1-5 and V is TRBV19, with TRBD1 matching over 7 bases. The CDR3 extends over 15 amino acids. Losses at the gene ends were 2 bases for V and 4 bases for J; bases not matched to a gene: 5. Per the germline V gene, CDR1 is LNHDA and CDR2 is SQIVND (reference sequence). CDR3 in amino acids: CASSISGQKNQPQHF. CDR3 nucleotide sequence: TGTGCCAGTAGTATATCGGGACAGAAAAATCAGCCCCAGCATTTT.

V is TRBV30 and J is TRBJ2-1, with D maybe TRBD2 (7 bases). The CDR3 length is 16 residues. The V end was cut by 4 bases, the J end by 4 bases, with 20 bases between. CDR1 is GTSNPN and CDR2 is SVGIG in the germline V gene (reference sequence). The CDR3 reads CAWKVWGGLRYNEQFF. The CDR3 DNA reads as TGTGCCTGGAAGGTATGGGGGGGCTTACGGTACAATGAGCAGTTCTTC.

The chain carries TRBV30 and TRBJ2-2, with D hard to call. CDR3 length: 13 amino acids. Trimming took off 3 bases at V and 5 bases at J, with 10 bases between the two ends. Per germline, CDR1 GTSNPN and CDR2 SVGIG (reference sequence). The CDR3 nucleotides are TGTGCCTGGAGCGCCCTGGAGACCGGGGAGCTGTTTTTT. As protein: CAWSALETGELFF.

The CDR3 here is CASSQRVTYEQYF. The CDR3 nucleotides are TGTGCCAGCAGCCAACGGGTTACCTACGAGCAGTACTTC. This chain uses TRBV5-6 with TRBJ2-5; unclear D gene. The DNA end favors TRBJ2-7, so the J call may be wrong. The CDR3 is 13 residues long. Germline V gene lookup returns CDR1 SGHDT and CDR2 YYEEEE.

The chain couples TRBV9 to TRBJ2-1; no reliable D call. Germline values: CDR1 SGDLS, CDR2 YYNGEE. This CDR3 contains 16 residues. The germline V and J ends were trimmed by 0 bases and 7 bases, with 17 bases remaining between them. The CDR3 reads CASSVEAWAEVNEQFF. The CDR3 DNA reads TGTGCCAGCAGCGTAGAGGCTTGGGCAGAAGTAAATGAGCAGTTCTTC.